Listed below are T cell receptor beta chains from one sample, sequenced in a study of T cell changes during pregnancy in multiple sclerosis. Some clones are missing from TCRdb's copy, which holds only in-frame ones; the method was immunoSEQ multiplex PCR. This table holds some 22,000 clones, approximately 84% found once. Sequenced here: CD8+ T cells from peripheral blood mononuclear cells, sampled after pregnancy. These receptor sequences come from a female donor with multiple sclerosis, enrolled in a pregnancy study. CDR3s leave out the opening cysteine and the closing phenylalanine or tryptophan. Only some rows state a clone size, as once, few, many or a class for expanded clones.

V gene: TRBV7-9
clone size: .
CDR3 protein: ASSPGSHYEQY

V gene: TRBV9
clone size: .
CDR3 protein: ASSVTGFGNEQY

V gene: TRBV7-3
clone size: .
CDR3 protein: ASSLTGLPTDTQY

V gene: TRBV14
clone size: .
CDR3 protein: ASSPTPYNEQF

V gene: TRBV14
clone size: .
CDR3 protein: ASSGEGHPYGYT

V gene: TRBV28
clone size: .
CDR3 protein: ASSYPGPGDTEAF

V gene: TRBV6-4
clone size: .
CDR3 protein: ASSETSGSSYNEQF

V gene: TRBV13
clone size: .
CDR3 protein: ASSLRQGANEQY

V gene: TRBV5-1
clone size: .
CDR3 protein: ASSWTAAYGYT

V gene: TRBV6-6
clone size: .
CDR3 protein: ASSYSRFSITYEQY

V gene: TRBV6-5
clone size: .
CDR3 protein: ASSLTGSLTYEQY

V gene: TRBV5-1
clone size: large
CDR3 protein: ASSAWDSSSYEQY

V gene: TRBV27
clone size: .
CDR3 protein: ASSLGPGQGPVNTEAF

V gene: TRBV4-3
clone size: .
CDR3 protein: ASSQDPSGSGNEQF

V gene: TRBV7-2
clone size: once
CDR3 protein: ASSLGRVGNQPQH

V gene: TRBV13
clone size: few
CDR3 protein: ASSLTGRYEQF

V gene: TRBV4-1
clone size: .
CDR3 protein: ASSQENDLYEQY

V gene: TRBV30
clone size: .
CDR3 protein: AFVRTGNTEAF

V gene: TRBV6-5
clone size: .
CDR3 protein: ASSFGTGSTSYEQY

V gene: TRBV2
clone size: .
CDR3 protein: ASSEAVAGYTDTQY

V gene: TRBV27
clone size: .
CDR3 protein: ASSLSGEGPKTQY

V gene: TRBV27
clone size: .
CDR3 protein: ASSFLSPSGSGETQY

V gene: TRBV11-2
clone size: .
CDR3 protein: ASSLQGFSSYNEQF

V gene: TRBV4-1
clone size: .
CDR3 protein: ASSQVKGKGQETQY

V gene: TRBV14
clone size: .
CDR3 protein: ASSQDRRTSGIYEQY

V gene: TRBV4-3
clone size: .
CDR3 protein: ASSQDGTSGSGEKY

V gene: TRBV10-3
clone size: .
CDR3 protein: AIRETTTGYVTEAF

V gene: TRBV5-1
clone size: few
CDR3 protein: ASSFSDEQY

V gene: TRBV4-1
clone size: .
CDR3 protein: ASSPSQGGNTEAF

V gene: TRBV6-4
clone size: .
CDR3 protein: ASSDSAGDSTGELF